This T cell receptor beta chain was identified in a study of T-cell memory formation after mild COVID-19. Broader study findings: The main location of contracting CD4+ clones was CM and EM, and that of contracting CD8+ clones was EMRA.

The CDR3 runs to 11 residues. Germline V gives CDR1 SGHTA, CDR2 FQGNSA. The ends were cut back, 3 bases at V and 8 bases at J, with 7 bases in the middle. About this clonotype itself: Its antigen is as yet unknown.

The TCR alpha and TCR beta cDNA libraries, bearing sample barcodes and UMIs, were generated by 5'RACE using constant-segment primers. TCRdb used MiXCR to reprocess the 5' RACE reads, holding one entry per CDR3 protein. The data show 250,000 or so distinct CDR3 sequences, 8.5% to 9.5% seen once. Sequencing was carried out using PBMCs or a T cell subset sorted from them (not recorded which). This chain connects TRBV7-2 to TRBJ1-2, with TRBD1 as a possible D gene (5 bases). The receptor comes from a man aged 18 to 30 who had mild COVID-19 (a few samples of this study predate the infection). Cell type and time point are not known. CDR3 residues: CASSLGPGYTF. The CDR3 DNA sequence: TGTGCCAGCAGCTTGGGACCCGGCTACACCTTC.